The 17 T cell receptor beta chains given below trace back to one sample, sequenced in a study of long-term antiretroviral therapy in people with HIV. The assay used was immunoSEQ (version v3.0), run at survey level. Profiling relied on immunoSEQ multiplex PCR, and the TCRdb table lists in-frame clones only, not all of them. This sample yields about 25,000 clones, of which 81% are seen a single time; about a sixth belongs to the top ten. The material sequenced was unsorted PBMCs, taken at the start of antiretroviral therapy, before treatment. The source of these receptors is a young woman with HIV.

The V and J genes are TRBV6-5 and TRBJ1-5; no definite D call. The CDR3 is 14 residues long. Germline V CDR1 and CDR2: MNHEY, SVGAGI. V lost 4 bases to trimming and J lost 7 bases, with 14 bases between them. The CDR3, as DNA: TGTGCCAGCAGTTTCTCGGGGAGTACCCAGCCCCAGCATTTT. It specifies CASSFSGSTQPQHF.

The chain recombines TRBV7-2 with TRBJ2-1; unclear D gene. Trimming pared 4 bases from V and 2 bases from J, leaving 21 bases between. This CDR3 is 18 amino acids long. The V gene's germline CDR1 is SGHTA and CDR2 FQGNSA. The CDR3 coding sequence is TGTGCCAGCAGCTCAATCCTCTTCGGAAGGCAGGCCTACAATGAGCAGTTCTTC. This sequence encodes CASSSILFGRQAYNEQFF.

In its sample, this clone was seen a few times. CDR3 nucleotide sequence: TGTGCCAGCAGTGACAGGGACACCGGGGAGCTGTTTTTT. As protein: CASSDRDTGELFF. This chain joins TRBV6-1 and TRBJ2-2; weak D call: TRBD1 (5 bases). The CDR3 length is 13 residues. With 3 bases removed from V and 3 bases from J, the gap between germline ends came to 5 bases. In germline, CDR1 is MNHNS, CDR2 SASEGT.

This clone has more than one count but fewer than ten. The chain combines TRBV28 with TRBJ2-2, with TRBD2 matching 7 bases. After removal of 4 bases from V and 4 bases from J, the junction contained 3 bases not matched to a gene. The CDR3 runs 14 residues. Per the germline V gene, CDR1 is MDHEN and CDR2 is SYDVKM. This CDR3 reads CASSSGGFTGELFF. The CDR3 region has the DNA TGTGCCAGCAGTTCCGGGGGGTTCACCGGGGAGCTGTTTTTT.

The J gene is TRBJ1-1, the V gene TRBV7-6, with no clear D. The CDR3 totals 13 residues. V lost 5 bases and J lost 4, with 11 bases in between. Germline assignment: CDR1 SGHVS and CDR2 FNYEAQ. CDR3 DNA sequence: TGTGCCAGCAGCGCCGGGCAAATCACTGAAGCTTTCTTT. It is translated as CASSAGQITEAFF.

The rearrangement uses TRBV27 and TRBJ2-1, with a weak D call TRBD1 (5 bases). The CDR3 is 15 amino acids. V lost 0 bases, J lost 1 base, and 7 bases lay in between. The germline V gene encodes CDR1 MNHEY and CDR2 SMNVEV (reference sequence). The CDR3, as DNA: TGTGCCAGCAGTTTATCGGCAGGGTCCTACAATGAGCAGTTCTTC. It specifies CASSLSAGSYNEQFF.

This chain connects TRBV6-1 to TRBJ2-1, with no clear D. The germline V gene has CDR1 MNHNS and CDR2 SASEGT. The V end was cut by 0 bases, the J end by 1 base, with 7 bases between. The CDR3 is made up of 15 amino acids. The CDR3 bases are TGTGCCAGCAGTGAAGCGGCCGGGTCCTACAATGAGCAGTTCTTC. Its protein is CASSEAAGSYNEQFF.

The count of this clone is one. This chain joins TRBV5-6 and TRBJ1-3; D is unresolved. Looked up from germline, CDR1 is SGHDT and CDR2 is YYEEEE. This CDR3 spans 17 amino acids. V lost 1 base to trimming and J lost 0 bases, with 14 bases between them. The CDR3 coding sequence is TGTGCCAGCAGCTTGTTCTTAGACGTCCGCTCTGGAAACACCATATATTTT. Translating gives CASSLFLDVRSGNTIYF.

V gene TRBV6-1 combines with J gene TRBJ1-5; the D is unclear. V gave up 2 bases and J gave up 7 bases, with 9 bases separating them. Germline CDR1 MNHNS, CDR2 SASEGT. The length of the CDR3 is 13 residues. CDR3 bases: TGTGCCAGCAGTGAACTTGAGGAACAGCCCCAGCATTTT. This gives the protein CASSELEEQPQHF.

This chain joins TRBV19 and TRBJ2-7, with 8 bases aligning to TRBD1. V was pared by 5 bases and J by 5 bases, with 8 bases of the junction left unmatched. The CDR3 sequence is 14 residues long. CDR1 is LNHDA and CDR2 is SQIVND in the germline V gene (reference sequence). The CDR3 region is CASSPQQGGHEQYF. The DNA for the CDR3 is TGTGCCAGTAGTCCCCAACAGGGGGGACACGAGCAGTACTTC.

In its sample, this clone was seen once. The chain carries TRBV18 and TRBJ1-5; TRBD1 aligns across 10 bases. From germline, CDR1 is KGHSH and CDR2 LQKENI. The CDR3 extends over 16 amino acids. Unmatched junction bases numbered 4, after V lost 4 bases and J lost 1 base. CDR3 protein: CASSLAGQGSNQPQHF. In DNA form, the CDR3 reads TGTGCCAGCTCACTAGCGGGACAGGGGAGCAATCAGCCCCAGCATTTT.

DNA for the CDR3: TGTGCCAGCAGCCAGGGTTTCGATCAGCCCCAGCATTTT. Translation: CASSQGFDQPQHF. The chain links TRBV7-2 to TRBJ1-5; a weak D match, TRBD1 (5 bases). The CDR3 contains 13 residues. Looked up from germline, CDR1 is SGHTA and CDR2 is FQGNSA. Trimming shortened V by 5 bases and J by 5 bases, and 10 bases separated the two germline ends.

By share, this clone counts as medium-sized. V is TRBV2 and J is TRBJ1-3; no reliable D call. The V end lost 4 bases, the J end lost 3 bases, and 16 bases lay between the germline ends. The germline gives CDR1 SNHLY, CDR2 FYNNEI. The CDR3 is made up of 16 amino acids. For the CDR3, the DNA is TGTGCCAGCAGTGTGTGGACGCTGGGCAGTGGAAACACCATATATTTT. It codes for CASSVWTLGSGNTIYF.

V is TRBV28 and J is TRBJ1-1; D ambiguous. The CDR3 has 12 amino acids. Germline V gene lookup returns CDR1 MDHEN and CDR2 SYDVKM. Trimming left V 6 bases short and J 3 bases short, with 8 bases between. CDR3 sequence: CASSSRDTEAFF. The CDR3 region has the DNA TGTGCCAGCAGCTCTAGGGACACTGAAGCTTTCTTT.

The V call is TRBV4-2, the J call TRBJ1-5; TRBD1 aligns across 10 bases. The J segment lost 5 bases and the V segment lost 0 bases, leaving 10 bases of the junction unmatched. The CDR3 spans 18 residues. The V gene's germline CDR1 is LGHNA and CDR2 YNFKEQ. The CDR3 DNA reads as TGTGCCAGCAGCCAAGAATGGGACAGGGGCCATTCATATCAGCCCCAGCATTTT. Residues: CASSQEWDRGHSYQPQHF.

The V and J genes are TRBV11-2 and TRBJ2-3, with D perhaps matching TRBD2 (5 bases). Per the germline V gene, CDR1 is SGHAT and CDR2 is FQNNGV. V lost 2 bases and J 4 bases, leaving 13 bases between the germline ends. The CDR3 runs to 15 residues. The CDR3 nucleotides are TGTGCCAGCAGCTTATGGAGGCCCCACTCAGATACGCAGTATTTT. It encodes CASSLWRPHSDTQYF.

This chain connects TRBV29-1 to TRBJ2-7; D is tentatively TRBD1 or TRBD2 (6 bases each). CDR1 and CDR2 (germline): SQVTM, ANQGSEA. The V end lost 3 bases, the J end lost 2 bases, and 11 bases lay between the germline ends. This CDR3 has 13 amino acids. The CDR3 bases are TGCAGCGTTGAGGGGGGCCCAACCTACGAGCAGTACTTC. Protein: CSVEGGPTYEQYF.